This is a list of T cell receptor beta chains from one sample in a study of blood T cell repertoires in COVID-19. TCRdb's copy holds only in-frame clones and misses some; the assay was immunoSEQ multiplex PCR. The sample carries 110,000 or so clones, around 89% recorded once. Material for sequencing was peripheral blood. The receptors were gathered from a woman in her 50s with acute or convalescent COVID-19. CDR3s include the opening cysteine and the closing phenylalanine or tryptophan. A D gene is named only where the DNA matches it firmly. Clone size is stated in some rows and not others, as once, few, many or a class when expanded.

TRBV13	-	TRBJ2-5	-	CASSMTQQETQYF	TGTGCCAGCAGCATGACTCAGCAAGAGACCCAGTACTTC
TRBV19	-	TRBJ2-7	TRBD2	CASSTGTSIGYEQYF	TGTGCCAGTAGTACCGGGACTAGCATTGGGTACGAGCAGTACTTC
TRBV19	-	TRBJ1-1	-	CASSIKKTVNTEAFF	TGTGCCAGTAGTATTAAAAAAACAGTGAACACTGAAGCTTTCTTT
TRBV5-1	-	TRBJ2-5	TRBD1	CASSLAVRTGVGETQYF	TGCGCCAGCAGCTTGGCCGTAAGGACAGGGGTAGGGGAGACCCAGTACTTC
TRBV5-1	-	TRBJ1-6	TRBD1	CASSFRDRGPNSPLHF	TGCGCCAGCAGCTTCCGGGACAGAGGACCTAATTCACCCCTCCACTTT
TRBV25-1	-	TRBJ1-3	TRBD1	CASSKITGDSGNTIYF	TGTGCCAGCAGCAAAATAACAGGGGATTCTGGAAACACCATATATTTT
TRBV30	-	TRBJ2-7	TRBD1	CAWSVRDREYEQYF	TGTGCCTGGAGTGTACGGGACAGGGAGTACGAGCAGTACTTC
TRBV19	-	TRBJ1-1	-	CASSLIPGQQTGAFF	TGTGCCAGTAGTCTAATACCGGGACAACAAACGGGAGCTTTCTTT
TRBV24-1	-	TRBJ1-5	-	CATSDSTVVQPQHF	TGTGCCACCAGTGATTCGACAGTGGTGCAGCCCCAGCATTTT
TRBV5-1	-	TRBJ2-7	-	CASSQGSFGYEQYF	TGCGCCAGCAGCCAGGGGTCTTTTGGCTACGAGCAGTACTTC
TRBV28	-	TRBJ2-1	TRBD2	CASSWGLAGRGRFF	TGTGCCAGCAGTTGGGGACTAGCGGGAAGGGGGCGGTTCTTC
TRBV9	-	TRBJ2-2	-	CASSVDQGNTGELFF	TGTGCCAGCAGCGTAGACCAGGGTAACACCGGGGAGCTGTTTTTT
TRBV9	-	TRBJ1-3	-	CASSSVSTGNTIYF	TGTGCCAGCAGCTCTGTGAGTACTGGAAACACCATATATTTT
TRBV6-5	-	TRBJ2-2	TRBD1	CASAQTGATGELFF	TGTGCCAGTGCCCAAACAGGGGCCACCGGGGAGCTGTTTTTT
TRBV2	-	TRBJ1-4	-	CASSELRVGEKLFF	TGTGCCAGCAGTGAACTCAGGGTCGGAGAAAAACTGTTTTTT
TRBV7-6	once	TRBJ2-5	TRBD2	CASSGWTSGGVYQETQYF	TGTGCCAGCAGCGGTTGGACTAGCGGGGGGGTGTACCAAGAGACCCAGTACTTC
TRBV9	-	TRBJ2-5	-	CASSVRGGAEETQYF	TGTGCCAGCAGCGTACGAGGGGGGGCCGAAGAGACCCAGTACTTC
TRBV28	-	TRBJ1-1	-	CASSLPPRVLFMNTEAFF	TGTGCCAGCAGTTTGCCCCCTCGGGTACTATTCATGAACACTGAAGCTTTCTTT
TRBV28	-	TRBJ1-1	-	CASSLILERGPEAFF	TGTGCCAGCAGTTTAATTTTGGAGCGGGGCCCTGAAGCTTTCTTT
TRBV7-8	-	TRBJ1-3	-	CASSLRGALHTIYF	TGTGCCAGCAGCTTACGGGGGGCGTTACACACCATATATTTT
TRBV6-6	-	TRBJ2-2	TRBD2	CASSRLTGGPTGELFF	TGTGCCAGCAGTCGACTGACGGGGGGGCCCACCGGGGAGCTGTTTTTT
TRBV6-1	-	TRBJ2-1	-	CASSEKRLGHNEQFF	TGTGCCAGCAGTGAAAAGAGATTGGGGCACAATGAGCAGTTCTTC
TRBV7-9	-	TRBJ2-5	TRBD1	CASRPKPGQGRETQYF	TGTGCCAGCAGACCTAAACCGGGACAGGGTAGAGAGACCCAGTACTTC
TRBV27	-	TRBJ1-6	-	CASSAKRDSPLHF	TGTGCCAGCAGTGCCAAGCGTGATTCACCCCTCCACTTT
TRBV12-5	-	TRBJ2-2	-	CASGLSVAGLAGELFF	TGTGCTAGTGGTTTGTCAGTGGCAGGGTTAGCCGGGGAGCTGTTTTTT
TRBV27	-	TRBJ1-2	-	CASRTQGNGYTF	TGTGCCAGCAGGACGCAGGGTAACGGCTACACCTTC